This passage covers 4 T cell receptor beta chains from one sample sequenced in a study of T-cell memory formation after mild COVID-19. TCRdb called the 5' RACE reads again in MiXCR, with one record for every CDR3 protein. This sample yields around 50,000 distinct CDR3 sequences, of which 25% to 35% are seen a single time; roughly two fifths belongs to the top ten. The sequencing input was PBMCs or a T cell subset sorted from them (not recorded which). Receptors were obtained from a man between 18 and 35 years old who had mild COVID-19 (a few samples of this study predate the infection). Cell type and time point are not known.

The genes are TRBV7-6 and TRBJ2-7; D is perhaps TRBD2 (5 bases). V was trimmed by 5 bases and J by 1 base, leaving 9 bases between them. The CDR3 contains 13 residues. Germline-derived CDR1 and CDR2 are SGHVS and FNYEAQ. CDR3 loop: CASSVPGSYEQYV. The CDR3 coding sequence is TGTGCCAGCAGCGTACCGGGATCCTACGAGCAGTACGTC.

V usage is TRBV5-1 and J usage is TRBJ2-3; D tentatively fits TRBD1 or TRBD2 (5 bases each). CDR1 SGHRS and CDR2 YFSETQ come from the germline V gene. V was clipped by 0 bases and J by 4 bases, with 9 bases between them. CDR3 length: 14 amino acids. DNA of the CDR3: TGCGCCAGCAGCTTGGGCGAGGGGCCAGATACGCAGTATTTT. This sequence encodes CASSLGEGPDTQYF.

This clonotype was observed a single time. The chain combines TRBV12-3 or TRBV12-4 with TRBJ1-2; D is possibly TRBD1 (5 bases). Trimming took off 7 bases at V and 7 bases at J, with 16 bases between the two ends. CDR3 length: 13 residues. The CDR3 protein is CASTPSQGAGYTF. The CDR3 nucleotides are TGTGCCAGCACCCCCAGCCAGGGTGCTGGCTACACCTTC.

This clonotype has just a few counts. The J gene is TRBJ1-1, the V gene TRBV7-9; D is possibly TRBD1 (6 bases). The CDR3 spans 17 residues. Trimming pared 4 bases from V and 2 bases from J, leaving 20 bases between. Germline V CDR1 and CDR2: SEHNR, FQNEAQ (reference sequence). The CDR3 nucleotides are TGTGCCAGCAGCTCTTTATTGGGGGGCGAGGGAAACACTGAAGCTTTCTTT. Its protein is CASSSLLGGEGNTEAFF. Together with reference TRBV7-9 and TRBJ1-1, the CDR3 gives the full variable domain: DTGVSQNPRHKITKRGQNVTFRCDPISEHNRLYWYRQTLGQGPEFLTYFQNEAQLEKSRLLSDRFSAERPKGSFSTLEIQRTEQGDSAMYLCASSSLLGGEGNTEAFFGQGTRLTVV.